The 23 T cell receptor beta chains below were found in one sample sequenced in a study of post-analysis software for immune sequencing data. Study observations and caveats: Controls showed lower frequencies than patients for roughly 5 TRBV segments, and TRBV5-6, TRBV5-1 and TRBV20-1 were among these.

TCR beta cDNA libraries had unique molecular identifiers. TCRdb re-derived calls from the PCR reads in MiXCR, one entry per CDR3 protein. The sample lists 250,000 to 300,000 distinct CDR3 sequences, about 40% seen once, with around 4.7% in the top ten. These receptors' targets are unknown. The sequencing input was blood. Source of these receptors: a girl between 5 and 17 years old with multiple sclerosis.

J is TRBJ1-5 and V is TRBV5-1; unclear D gene. Germline V gives CDR1 SGHRS, CDR2 YFSETQ. The CDR3 has 14 residues. The V gene lost 8 bases and the J gene lost 5 bases, with 17 bases spanning the gap. In DNA form, the CDR3 reads TGCGCCAGTAGCCGGGCGAACAAGGATCAGCCCCAGCATTTT. This sequence encodes CASSRANKDQPQHF. The full variable domain, completed using reference TRBV5-1 and TRBJ1-5, is KAGVTQTPRYLIKTRGQQVTLSCSPISGHRSVSWYQQTPGQGLQFLFEYFSETQRNKGNFPGRFSGRQFSNSRSEMNVSTLELGDSALYLCASSRANKDQPQHFGDGTRLSIL.

There are many counts of this clonotype. This chain links TRBV6-6 with TRBJ1-1; a possible D gene is TRBD1 (6 bases). Germline loops: CDR1 MNHNY, CDR2 SVGAGI (reference sequence). The CDR3 spans 14 residues. Trimming stripped 2 bases from V and 8 bases from J, with 15 bases between. CDR3 in DNA: TGTGCCAGCAGTTACGATGGGGGCGGAGGCGAAGCTTTCTTT. Encoded protein: CASSYDGGGGEAFF.

This clonotype was seen ten or more times. The chain joins TRBV9 to TRBJ1-4, with D tentatively TRBD1 (5 bases). The CDR3 runs to 15 residues. Trimming took 0 bases from V and 5 from J, leaving 11 bases between them. Germline CDR1 SGDLS, CDR2 YYNGEE. CDR3 DNA sequence: TGTGCCAGCAGCGTAGAAGGGGCCTCCAATGAAAAACTGTTTTTT. This encodes CASSVEGASNEKLFF.

This clonotype was recorded at least ten times. This rearrangement joins TRBV12-3 or TRBV12-4 to TRBJ1-1, with D hard to call. The CDR3 is made up of 11 amino acids. The V and J ends lost 1 base and 11 bases respectively, with 8 bases between them. CDR3 in amino acids: CASSLDHRAFF. The CDR3 DNA is TGTGCCAGCAGTTTAGACCACCGGGCTTTCTTT.

This clonotype was observed a few times. The chain links TRBV14 to TRBJ1-4, with a possible D match to TRBD1 (6 bases). Trimming stripped 1 base from V and 8 bases from J, with 14 bases between. The CDR3 sequence is 15 residues long. Germline loops: CDR1 SGHDN, CDR2 FVKESK. The CDR3 DNA sequence: TGTGCCAGCAGCCAAGCAACAGGGAGAGGCGAAAAACTGTTTTTT. Its translation is CASSQATGRGEKLFF.

The count of this clonotype is one. The chain carries TRBV20-1 and TRBJ2-7; 8 nucleotides match TRBD1. The DNA matches TRBJ2-5 better at its end, which makes the J call doubtful. CDR3 length equals 19 residues. CDR1 DFQATT and CDR2 SNEGSKA come from the germline V gene (reference sequence). The CDR3: CSASADRGKEGGRIKTQYF. The CDR3 nucleotides are TGCAGTGCTAGTGCAGACAGGGGTAAGGAGGGGGGCCGAATAAAGACCCAGTACTTC.

This clonotype has just one count. The chain uses TRBV29-1 and TRBJ2-3; unclear D gene. Trimming shortened V by 4 bases and J by 2 bases, and 4 bases separated the two germline ends. Germline values: CDR1 SQVTM, CDR2 ANQGSEA. The CDR3 consists of 11 residues. CDR3 in amino acids: CSVGLTDTQYF. The DNA for the CDR3 is TGCAGCGTTGGACTCACAGATACGCAGTATTTT.

As for this clonotype: Since a much larger clone is just one base distant, this may be a read error. The chain employs TRBV20-1 and TRBJ2-1, with D possibly TRBD2 on 6 matching bases. The CDR3 is 14 amino acids. Deletions cut 3 bases from V and 0 bases from J, with 9 bases between. Germline V gene lookup returns CDR1 DFQATT and CDR2 SNEGSKA (reference sequence). Written as DNA, the CDR3 is TGCAGTGCTAGCGGGAGCAACTCCTACAATGAGCAGTTCTTC. As protein: CSASGSNSYNEQFF.

The rearrangement uses TRBV29-1 and TRBJ2-3, with a possible D match to TRBD1 (6 bases). Trimming stripped 3 bases from V and 3 bases from J, with 10 bases between. This CDR3 region has 13 residues. In germline, CDR1 is SQVTM, CDR2 ANQGSEA. DNA for the CDR3: TGCAGCGTTGAGGTCACAGGGACAGATACGCAGTATTTT. Amino acids: CSVEVTGTDTQYF.

The chain uses TRBV28 and TRBJ1-5; TRBD1 might be the D (6 bases). CDR3 length: 15 amino acids. Per the germline V gene, CDR1 is MDHEN and CDR2 is SYDVKM. V lost 2 bases and J 8 bases, leaving 16 bases between the germline ends. The CDR3 nucleotides are TGTGCCAGCAGTTTAGGGTCAGGGGTAAGTGAGCCCCAGCATTTT. This encodes CASSLGSGVSEPQHF.

Regarding this clonotype: This may be a read error, as it is one base from a much larger clone. This chain links TRBV30 with TRBJ2-5; D possibly corresponds to TRBD1 (5 bases). Germline values: CDR1 GTSNPN, CDR2 SVGIG (reference sequence). This CDR3 is 11 amino acids long. V was cut by 0 bases and J by 11 bases, with 10 bases left in between. CDR3 bases: TGTGCCTGGAGTGTAGGGGCGCAGCAGTACTTC. Amino acids: CAWSVGAQQYF.

This clonotype has ten or more counts. This chain links TRBV5-1 with TRBJ2-5; 10 nucleotides agree with TRBD2. CDR1 and CDR2 (germline): SGHRS, YFSETQ. J lost 3 bases, V lost 3 bases, and 5 bases had no gene match. This CDR3 spans 15 amino acids. CDR3 amino acids: CASSSSGTSEETQYF. The CDR3 DNA is TGCGCCAGCAGCTCGTCCGGGACTAGCGAAGAGACCCAGTACTTC.

A few counts support this clonotype. J is TRBJ2-3 and V is TRBV20-1; tentatively, D is TRBD2 (5 bases). Germline CDR1 DFQATT, CDR2 SNEGSKA (reference sequence). The CDR3 covers 11 residues. V was trimmed by 3 bases and J by 14 bases, leaving 15 bases between them. CDR3 sequence reads: CSARGSPGVYF. The DNA for the CDR3 is TGCAGTGCTAGGGGTAGCCCCGGGGTGTATTTT.

This clonotype was seen many times. V is TRBV12-3 or TRBV12-4 and J is TRBJ1-2; TRBD1 is a possible D gene (6 bases). V lost 6 bases, J lost 6 bases, and 8 bases lay in between. CDR3 length: 11 residues. In DNA form, the CDR3 reads TGTGCCAGCAGAGGACAGCATGGCTACACCTTC. This translates into CASRGQHGYTF.

At least ten counts were recorded for this clonotype. The chain uses TRBV24-1 and TRBJ2-6; tentatively, D is TRBD1 or TRBD2 (6 bases each). The V end lost 4 bases, the J end lost 2 bases, and 8 bases lay between the germline ends. This CDR3 has 15 amino acids. Germline-derived CDR1 and CDR2 are KGHDR and SFDVKD. The CDR3 reads CATSERGAGANVLTF. CDR3 DNA sequence: TGTGCCACCAGTGAAAGGGGGGCTGGGGCCAACGTCCTGACTTTC.

At least ten counts were recorded for this clonotype. The V gene is TRBV20-1, the J gene TRBJ2-1, with 12 bases lining up with TRBD2. The CDR3 is made up of 13 amino acids. CDR1 is DFQATT, CDR2 SNEGSKA, per germline (reference sequence). Germline trimming cut 0 bases from V and 10 bases from J; bases unmatched to any gene: 1. CDR3 coding DNA: TGCAGTGCTAGAGATGGACTAGCGGGGGAGCAGTTCTTC. Translating it yields CSARDGLAGEQFF.

A few counts support this clonotype. The J gene is TRBJ1-1, the V gene TRBV12-3 or TRBV12-4; no clear D gene. V gave up 6 bases and J gave up 4 bases, with 15 bases separating them. The CDR3 length is 14 residues. This CDR3 is CASRGSQVGTEAFF. As DNA, the CDR3 is TGTGCCAGCAGGGGGTCCCAAGTTGGCACTGAAGCTTTCTTT.

Note on this clonotype: This sequence may be a read error, since a much larger clone differs from it by one base. The V call is TRBV5-1, the J call TRBJ1-1; D not resolved. The CDR3 runs to 13 residues. The V gene's germline CDR1 is SGHRS and CDR2 YFSETQ. CDR3 coding DNA: TGCGCCGGCAGCTTGGCGGCGAACACTGAAGCTTTCTTT. It translates to CAGSLAANTEAFF.

In its sample, this clonotype was seen many times. This chain links TRBV27 with TRBJ2-1; D uncertain. CDR3 length equals 20 residues. Germline V gives CDR1 MNHEY, CDR2 SMNVEV (reference sequence). Trimming removed 2 bases at V and 9 bases at J, with 32 bases between. CDR3: CASSLQWAETGLDNGSEQFF. DNA for the CDR3: TGTGCCAGCAGTTTACAATGGGCTGAAACGGGTCTAGATAATGGAAGTGAGCAGTTCTTC.

CDR3 loop: CASSLSQAGTEAFF. The CDR3 DNA sequence: TGCGCCAGCAGCTTGAGCCAGGCGGGGACTGAAGCTTTCTTT. The gene calls are TRBV5-1 and TRBJ1-1; D gene ambiguous. CDR1 and CDR2 (germline): SGHRS, YFSETQ. The V end was cut by 1 base, the J end by 5 bases, with 12 bases between. CDR3 length: 14 amino acids.

This clonotype was seen once. The chain combines TRBV7-2 with TRBJ1-4; TRBD1 matches 8 bases. Losses at the gene ends were 5 bases for V and 10 bases for J; bases not matched to a gene: 6. CDR1 and CDR2 from the germline V gene are SGHTA and FQGNSA. The CDR3 is made up of 13 amino acids. The CDR3 spells CASSLGTGGKLFF. The CDR3 DNA sequence: TGTGCCAGCAGCCTAGGGACAGGCGGAAAACTGTTTTTT. Complete variable domain (other parts from reference TRBV7-2 and TRBJ1-4): GAGVSQSPSNKVTEKGKDVELRCDPISGHTALYWYRQSLGQGLEFLIYFQGNSAPDKSGLPSDRFSAERTGGSVSTLTIQRTQQEDSAVYLCASSLGTGGKLFFGSGTQLSVL.

Ten or more counts support this clonotype. In DNA form, the CDR3 reads TGTGCCAGCAGCCGACCACCGACAGGCCCCAGCACAGATACGCAGTATTTT. This translates into CASSRPPTGPSTDTQYF. This chain uses TRBV13 with TRBJ2-3, with D perhaps matching TRBD1 (6 bases). The V gene lost 5 bases and the J gene lost 0 bases, with 18 bases spanning the gap. Germline V CDR1 and CDR2: PRHDT, FYEKMQ (reference sequence). The CDR3 is 17 residues long. Complete variable domain (other parts from reference TRBV13 and TRBJ2-3): AAGVIQSPRHLIKEKRETATLKCYPIPRHDTVYWYQQGPGQDPQFLISFYEKMQSDKGSIPDRFSAQQFSDYHSELNMSSLELGDSALYFCASSRPPTGPSTDTQYFGPGTRLTVL.

This clonotype was picked up a small number of times. A read error may produce the germline difference seen at one junction end. This rearrangement joins TRBV7-2 to TRBJ2-3; D may match TRBD1 or TRBD2 (5 bases each). The CDR3 is 15 amino acids. CDR1 and CDR2 from the germline V gene are SGHTA and FQGNSA. The CDR3 nucleotides are TGTGCCAGCGGCTTAGGGGACGTTGGAACAGATACGCAGTATTTT. Amino acids: CASGLGDVGTDTQYF.